The clone carrying this T cell receptor beta chain occurred a few times. This entry comes from a study of blood T cell repertoires in COVID-19. About the study: PBMCs, B-cell-depleted T cells, or T cells provided the cDNA or gDNA that made up the material.

This CDR3 region has 16 residues. Trimming cost V 0 bases and J 10 bases; bases outside gene matches: 9. Germline CDR1 and CDR2: MNHEY and SVGAGI. The assay was immunoSEQ multiplex PCR, and TCRdb's table has in-frame clones only and misses some. Here the sample spans 300,000 to 400,000 clones, 88% being singletons. Sequenced material: peripheral blood. This TCR was recovered from a woman aged 65 to 85 with COVID-19, enrolled during active disease. The V and J genes are TRBV6-5 and TRBJ2-1; 10 bases align to TRBD2. The CDR3: CASSYSGLAGEGEQFF. For the CDR3, the DNA is TGTGCCAGCAGTTACTCGGGTCTAGCGGGGGAGGGAGAGCAGTTCTTC.